In this sample, the clone carrying this T cell receptor beta chain turned up many times. This sample was taken from a study of early T cells in non-severe SARS-CoV-2 infection. MiXCR, applied by TCRdb to the 5' RACE reads, yields one record per CDR3 protein. The sample contains about 68,000 distinct CDR3 sequences, roughly a tenth of which appear only once. Sequences were obtained from whole blood. This sequence originates from an adult who was a healthcare worker with PCR-confirmed SARS-CoV-2 infection or an uninfected control (not recorded which).

CDR3 sequence reads: CASSVGGGAYNEQFF. CDR3 in DNA: TGTGCCAGCAGCGTAGGAGGGGGAGCGTACAATGAGCAGTTCTTC. The chain combines TRBV9 with TRBJ2-1, with D possibly being TRBD1 (6 bases). The CDR3 loop spans 15 amino acids. Trimming stripped 0 bases from V and 4 bases from J, with 11 bases between. Germline V gene data show CDR1 as SGDLS and CDR2 as YYNGEE. The full variable domain, rest sourced from reference TRBV9 and TRBJ2-1, is DSGVTQTPKHLITATGQRVTLRCSPRSGDLSVYWYQQSLDQGLQFLIQYYNGEERAKGNILERFSAQQFPDLHSELNLSSLELGDSALYFCASSVGGGAYNEQFFGPGTRLTVL.